One sample yielded the 27 T cell receptor beta chains listed below, sequenced in a study of control samples from healthy donors and cancer patients. Sequencing was performed with immunoSEQ multiplex PCR; in TCRdb, only in-frame clones are kept and a portion is missing. The table shows tens of thousands of clones, with 91% occurring only once. Specimen: blood. These receptors originate from a man aged 25 to 45 in good health.

This clone was counted a few times. This chain links TRBV3-1 (or the pseudogene TRBV3-2) with TRBJ2-3, with 8 nucleotides matching TRBD2. CDR3 length: 12 residues. Germline CDR1 LGHDT, CDR2 YNNKEL (reference sequence). V lost 3 bases and J lost 13; bases outside the gene matches: 6. The CDR3 bases are TGTGCCAGCAGCCAGGACACCGGGGGGGAGTATTTT. This translates into CASSQDTGGEYF.

V and J are TRBV25-1 and TRBJ1-2, with D perhaps matching TRBD1 (6 bases). Germline V gene sequence: CDR1 MGHDK, CDR2 SYGVNS. This CDR3 region has 13 residues. Trimming pared 6 bases from V and 2 bases from J, leaving 10 bases between. CDR3: CASSLDSNYGYTF. CDR3 in DNA: TGTGCCAGCAGCTTGGACAGCAACTATGGCTACACCTTC.

V gene TRBV7-2 combines with J gene TRBJ1-4, with D maybe TRBD1 (5 bases). Germline V gene lookup returns CDR1 SGHTA and CDR2 FQGNSA. Trimming stripped 3 bases from V and 8 bases from J, with 19 bases between. The CDR3 is made up of 16 amino acids. Here the CDR3 DNA reads TGTGCCAGCAGCTTCCCCCGGTTGGGGGAAGGGGAAAAACTGTTTTTT. Its protein is CASSFPRLGEGEKLFF.

The rearrangement links TRBV2 to TRBJ2-7, with D possibly matching TRBD1 (6 bases). Per the germline V gene, CDR1 is SNHLY and CDR2 is FYNNEI. The CDR3 is 15 amino acids. The V end was cut by 6 bases, the J end by 0 bases, with 15 bases between. The CDR3 reads CASRDGQSSSYEQYF. CDR3 in DNA: TGTGCCAGCAGGGACGGACAGTCCAGCTCCTACGAGCAGTACTTC.

The V and J genes are TRBV6-5 and TRBJ2-7; 10 nucleotides agree with TRBD1. CDR3 size: 15 residues. Germline V gene lookup returns CDR1 MNHEY and CDR2 SVGAGI. Unmatched junction bases numbered 9, after V lost 5 bases and J lost 5 bases. DNA of the CDR3: TGTGCCAGCAGTAGGGGGACAGGGGAGCGCAACGAGCAGTACTTC. It yields the protein CASSRGTGERNEQYF.

The chain has TRBV28 and TRBJ2-7, with TRBD1 as a possible D gene (6 bases). Germline-derived CDR1 and CDR2 are MDHEN and SYDVKM. The V and J ends lost 6 bases and 3 bases respectively, with 18 bases between them. The CDR3 has 15 residues. In DNA form, the CDR3 reads TGTGCCAGCAGCCGTATACTCGACAGGAACTACGAGCAGTACTTC. Protein product: CASSRILDRNYEQYF.

The chain carries TRBV7-3 and TRBJ2-7; D not resolved. CDR3 length: 13 residues. CDR1 and CDR2 from the germline V gene are SGHTA and FQGTGA. Trimming pared 0 bases from V and 4 bases from J, leaving 7 bases between. Here the CDR3 DNA reads TGTGCCAGCAGCTTAACAGGGTTATACGAGCAGTACTTC. It translates to CASSLTGLYEQYF.

This clone was observed a few times. The chain uses TRBV18 and TRBJ1-5, with 12 bases fitting TRBD1. V shed 2 bases, J shed 7 bases, and the junction held 6 bases outside the gene matches. This CDR3 region has 16 residues. Germline CDR1 is KGHSH and CDR2 is LQKENI. CDR3 in amino acids: CASSPTGTGGQQPQHF. The CDR3 nucleotides read TGTGCCAGCTCACCAACCGGGACAGGGGGCCAACAGCCCCAGCATTTT.

This chain connects TRBV10-1 to TRBJ2-1, with 9 bases fitting TRBD1. V shed 8 bases, J shed 8 bases, and the junction held 13 bases outside the gene matches. From germline, CDR1 is WNHNN and CDR2 SYGVQD (reference sequence). The CDR3 is made up of 15 amino acids. The CDR3 DNA reads TGCGCCAGCGGGCCCGGGACAGGGACTCGCGATGAGCAGTTCTTC. This sequence encodes CASGPGTGTRDEQFF.

The CDR3 sequence: CASLKGAEGEETQYF. The CDR3 DNA follows: TGTGCCAGCCTTAAAGGGGCCGAGGGGGAAGAGACCCAGTACTTC. The J gene is TRBJ2-5, the V gene TRBV6-5; a weak D match, TRBD1 (6 bases). Deletions cut 8 bases from V and 3 bases from J, with 19 bases between. The germline V gene encodes CDR1 MNHEY and CDR2 SVGAGI. The CDR3 has 15 residues.

This clone has just a few counts. The chain links TRBV7-2 to TRBJ1-2, with TRBD1 matching 9 bases. V shed 5 bases and J 5 bases; nucleotides not matched to a gene: 6. The CDR3 runs 14 residues. The germline V gene has CDR1 SGHTA and CDR2 FQGNSA. The CDR3 sequence: CASSPRQGEYGYTF. The CDR3 bases are TGTGCCAGCAGCCCGCGACAGGGGGAATATGGCTACACCTTC.

The gene calls are TRBV9 and TRBJ1-6, with D possibly matching TRBD1 (6 bases). With 4 bases removed from V and 10 bases from J, the gap between germline ends came to 15 bases. The CDR3 is 14 residues long. CDR1 is SGDLS and CDR2 is YYNGEE in the germline V gene. CDR3 DNA: TGTGCCAGCAGCCTCCGGGGGGACAACTCACCCCTCCACTTT. It specifies CASSLRGDNSPLHF.

This chain joins TRBV7-9 and TRBJ1-1; D gene uncertain. V was trimmed by 1 base and J by 1 base, leaving 7 bases between them. Germline CDR1 and CDR2: SEHNR and FQNEAQ (reference sequence). The CDR3 consists of 14 residues. This chain's CDR3 is CASSLERTNTEAFF. The CDR3 DNA is TGTGCCAGCAGCTTAGAGCGGACGAACACTGAAGCTTTCTTT.

The chain links TRBV3-1 (or the pseudogene TRBV3-2) to TRBJ1-2; maybe TRBD1 (5 bases). This CDR3 comprises 14 residues. CDR1 and CDR2 (germline): LGHDT, YNNKEL (reference sequence). Trimming left V 0 bases short and J 3 bases short, with 8 bases between. CDR3 protein: CASSQEAGHYGYTF. CDR3 sequence (DNA): TGTGCCAGCAGCCAAGAGGCAGGGCACTATGGCTACACCTTC.

CDR3 loop: CASSLSPRRADTQYF. CDR3 in DNA: TGTGCCAGCAGTTTATCCCCACGCAGGGCCGATACGCAGTATTTT. The gene calls are TRBV27 and TRBJ2-3, with D tentatively TRBD1 (5 bases). Trimming took 0 bases from V and 6 from J, leaving 13 bases between them. This CDR3 has 15 amino acids. CDR1 is MNHEY and CDR2 is SMNVEV in the germline V gene (reference sequence).

The chain is built from TRBV2 and TRBJ1-2; 11 bases line up with TRBD1. This CDR3 comprises 12 residues. Germline CDR1 and CDR2: SNHLY and FYNNEI. J lost 6 bases, V lost 6 bases, and 0 bases had no gene match. The CDR3: CASRGQGDGYTF. CDR3 nucleotides: TGTGCCAGCAGGGGACAGGGGGATGGCTACACCTTC.

This rearrangement joins TRBV10-3 to TRBJ2-1, with TRBD2 identical over 12 bases. Germline V gives CDR1 ENHRY, CDR2 SYGVKD. V gave up 3 bases and J gave up 5 bases; unmatched junction bases: 8. This CDR3 has 17 residues. CDR3: CAISDLAGGPSNNEQFF. DNA of the CDR3: TGTGCCATCAGTGACCTAGCGGGAGGGCCTTCTAACAATGAGCAGTTCTTC.

This rearrangement joins TRBV2 to TRBJ2-7, with TRBD2 as a possible D gene (6 bases). This CDR3 region has 16 residues. The germline gives CDR1 SNHLY, CDR2 FYNNEI. Trimming pared 6 bases from V and 1 base from J, leaving 19 bases between. The CDR3 DNA sequence: TGTGCCAGCAGGGACGGCGGGAAAGTAATTTCCTACGAGCAGTACTTC. Its protein product is CASRDGGKVISYEQYF.

This sequence joins TRBV5-6 and TRBJ2-5, with 9 bases lining up with TRBD1. From germline, CDR1 is SGHDT and CDR2 YYEEEE. With V trimmed by 0 bases and J by 4 bases, 7 bases remained unmatched. The CDR3 sequence is 16 residues long. The CDR3 reads CASSLADRGGRETQYF. CDR3 bases: TGTGCCAGCAGCTTGGCGGACAGGGGAGGGCGAGAGACCCAGTACTTC.

The chain has TRBV7-9 and TRBJ1-3; no clear D gene. Germline CDR1 reads SEHNR; CDR2 reads FQNEAQ (reference sequence). This CDR3 spans 14 amino acids. V dropped 7 bases and J dropped 4 bases, with 14 bases sitting between them. CDR3 protein: CASTTSGVGNTIYF. The CDR3 nucleotides read TGTGCCAGCACCACGTCCGGGGTCGGAAACACCATATATTTT.

The chain couples TRBV6-5 to TRBJ2-1; D is undetermined. The CDR3 has 14 amino acids. V lost 0 bases, J lost 9 bases, and 12 bases lay in between. From germline, CDR1 is MNHEY and CDR2 SVGAGI. The CDR3 region is CASSYSRENREQFF. CDR3 in DNA: TGTGCCAGCAGTTACTCGCGAGAGAACCGTGAGCAGTTCTTC.

The rearrangement uses TRBV12-3 or TRBV12-4 and TRBJ2-3; D is ambiguous. CDR3 length equals 13 residues. Trimming took off 6 bases at V and 3 bases at J, with 10 bases between the two ends. The CDR3 DNA follows: TGTGCCAGCAGCTACGGACGTACAGATACGCAGTATTTT. This sequence encodes CASSYGRTDTQYF.

The genes are TRBV7-6 and TRBJ2-5; 7 positions agree with TRBD1. The CDR3 has 14 amino acids. Trimming took 4 bases from V and 4 from J; bases not matched to a gene: 6. CDR1 and CDR2 (germline): SGHVS, FNYEAQ. DNA of the CDR3: TGTGCCAGCAGCTGGGACAGCTCTAGAGAGACCCAGTACTTC. Its protein product is CASSWDSSRETQYF. The full variable domain, completed using reference TRBV7-6 and TRBJ2-5, is GAGVSQSPRYKVTKRGQDVALRCDPISGHVSLYWYRQALGQGPEFLTYFNYEAQQDKSGLPNDRFSAERPEGSISTLTIQRTEQRDSAMYRCASSWDSSRETQYFGPGTRLLVL.

The chain has TRBV4-1 and TRBJ2-4, with TRBD2 identical over 13 bases. The trim removed 4 bases at V and 0 bases at J, leaving 3 bases unmatched. CDR1 MGHRA and CDR2 YSYEKL come from the germline V gene. The CDR3 covers 17 residues. CDR3 DNA sequence: TGCGCCAGCAGCCGTGGACTAGCGGGAGAAGCCAAAAACATTCAGTACTTC. Protein: CASSRGLAGEAKNIQYF.

The V call is TRBV28, the J call TRBJ1-2; D is ambiguous. CDR3 length equals 13 residues. CDR1 and CDR2 (germline): MDHEN, SYDVKM. V dropped 1 base and J dropped 6 bases, with 9 bases sitting between them. The CDR3 DNA reads TGTGCCAGCAGTTTATACGGAGGGAATGGCTACACCTTC. Translating gives CASSLYGGNGYTF.

This chain's CDR3 is CAISGRQETQYF. Here the CDR3 DNA reads TGTGCCATCAGTGGACGGCAAGAGACCCAGTACTTC. This chain links TRBV10-3 with TRBJ2-5; D is unclear. CDR3 length equals 12 residues. The V gene lost 4 bases and the J gene lost 2 bases, with 5 bases spanning the gap. Germline assignment: CDR1 ENHRY and CDR2 SYGVKD.

The chain employs TRBV7-9 and TRBJ2-1; D is undetermined. Germline V gene data show CDR1 as SEHNR and CDR2 as FQNEAQ (reference sequence). The CDR3 covers 17 residues. V shed 1 base and J shed 4 bases, with 17 bases lying between them. This CDR3 is CASSLGHSSSSYNEQFF. DNA for the CDR3: TGTGCCAGCAGCTTAGGTCACTCCTCAAGTTCGTACAATGAGCAGTTCTTC.